A selection of T cell receptor beta chains follows, all from one sample in a study of T cells after yellow fever vaccination. MiXCR was run by TCRdb on the 5' RACE reads, yielding one entry per CDR3 protein. Seen here are 500,000 to 650,000 distinct CDR3 sequences, about 17% observed once, and the top ten hold about 18%. The sequenced sample was PBMCs, obtained around 5 days after the first yellow fever vaccination. All receptors come from a man aged 18-30 years who received the YFV17D yellow fever vaccine. Both conserved end residues are part of each CDR3. Fields, in order: J gene, D gene, V gene, clone size, CDR3 DNA, CDR3 protein. D genes are given only for firm matches. Not every row has a clone size; where given, it reads once, few, many or a size class.

J gene: TRBJ2-5
D gene: NA
V gene: TRBV10-3
clone size: NA
CDR3 DNA: TGTGCCATCAGTGAGTCTGAGAGACCACAAGAGACCCAGTACTTC
CDR3 protein: CAISESERPQETQYF

J gene: TRBJ2-5
D gene: TRBD2
V gene: TRBV7-2
clone size: NA
CDR3 DNA: TGTGCCAGCAGCCCACGACTTGGCGGGGGGACAGAGACCCAGTACTTC
CDR3 protein: CASSPRLGGGTETQYF

J gene: TRBJ2-3
D gene: NA
V gene: TRBV15
clone size: NA
CDR3 DNA: TGTGCCACCAGCAGGGCCGGCACTTTGGATACGCAGTATTTT
CDR3 protein: CATSRAGTLDTQYF

J gene: TRBJ1-4
D gene: NA
V gene: TRBV28
clone size: NA
CDR3 DNA: TGTGCCAGCAGTATCACGATCCTCCATAATGAAAAACTGTTTTTT
CDR3 protein: CASSITILHNEKLFF

J gene: TRBJ2-5
D gene: TRBD1
V gene: TRBV6-2/TRBV6-3
clone size: NA
CDR3 DNA: TGTGCCAGCATTCGAGACAGGGGCCAAGAGACCCAGTACTTC
CDR3 protein: CASIRDRGQETQYF

J gene: TRBJ2-5
D gene: TRBD2
V gene: TRBV5-1
clone size: NA
CDR3 DNA: TGCGCCAGCAGCTTGGCCGTAAGACTAGCGGGGGGGCGTCAAGAGACCCAGTACTTC
CDR3 protein: CASSLAVRLAGGRQETQYF

J gene: TRBJ2-5
D gene: NA
V gene: TRBV29-1
clone size: NA
CDR3 DNA: TGCAGCGTTGAAGAGGGGGGGCAAAAGACCCAGTACTTC
CDR3 protein: CSVEEGGQKTQYF

J gene: TRBJ1-5
D gene: NA
V gene: TRBV19
clone size: few
CDR3 DNA: TGTGCCAGTAGTATCCGCGCAGAAAGTCAGCCCCAGCATTTT
CDR3 protein: CASSIRAESQPQHF

J gene: TRBJ1-2
D gene: TRBD1
V gene: TRBV13
clone size: few
CDR3 DNA: TGTGCCAGCAGCTTCGAGGACAGGGGGCCGGATGGCTACACCTTC
CDR3 protein: CASSFEDRGPDGYTF

J gene: TRBJ1-1
D gene: NA
V gene: TRBV29-1
clone size: few
CDR3 DNA: TGCAGCGCAGGGATGAACACTGAAGCTTTCTTT
CDR3 protein: CSAGMNTEAFF

J gene: TRBJ2-3
D gene: NA
V gene: TRBV20-1
clone size: many
CDR3 DNA: TGCAGTGCTAGAGGTGTAAGGGCCACAGATACGCAGTATTTT
CDR3 protein: CSARGVRATDTQYF

J gene: TRBJ1-1
D gene: TRBD1
V gene: TRBV12-3/TRBV12-4
clone size: few
CDR3 DNA: TGTGCCAGCAGAGAAGACAGGGGGAACACTGAAGCTTTCTTT
CDR3 protein: CASREDRGNTEAFF

J gene: TRBJ2-4
D gene: TRBD1
V gene: TRBV5-1
clone size: NA
CDR3 DNA: TGCGCCAGCAGCCCGGGGGACAGGGGAGCCAAAAACATTCAGTACTTC
CDR3 protein: CASSPGDRGAKNIQYF

J gene: TRBJ2-2
D gene: NA
V gene: TRBV7-3
clone size: many
CDR3 DNA: TGTGCCAGCAGCTCATCCCAGGGGGGCACCGGGGAGCTGTTTTTT
CDR3 protein: CASSSSQGGTGELFF

J gene: TRBJ1-3
D gene: NA
V gene: TRBV12-3/TRBV12-4
clone size: few
CDR3 DNA: TGTGCCAGCAGTTTATCCTCTTGGGGGGGCTCTGGAAACACCATATATTTT
CDR3 protein: CASSLSSWGGSGNTIYF

J gene: TRBJ2-3
D gene: NA
V gene: TRBV5-1
clone size: many
CDR3 DNA: TGCGCCAGCAGCCCCAGGGGAATCACAGATACGCAGTATTTT
CDR3 protein: CASSPRGITDTQYF

J gene: TRBJ2-3
D gene: TRBD1
V gene: TRBV2
clone size: few
CDR3 DNA: TGTGCCAGCATCCGGGACAGGGTCACAGATACGCAGTATTTT
CDR3 protein: CASIRDRVTDTQYF

J gene: TRBJ2-2
D gene: NA
V gene: TRBV5-4
clone size: once
CDR3 DNA: TGTGCCAGCACCCTGGCCGGGGAGCTGTTTTTT
CDR3 protein: CASTLAGELFF

J gene: TRBJ2-2
D gene: NA
V gene: TRBV21-1
clone size: NA
CDR3 DNA: TGTGCCAGCAATGCTGGACAGGGGATGAAGCCCGGGGAGCTGTTTTTT
CDR3 protein: CASNAGQGMKPGELFF

J gene: TRBJ1-1
D gene: NA
V gene: TRBV4-1
clone size: NA
CDR3 DNA: TGCGCCAGCAGCCAGATACAGGGGAACACTGAAGCTTTCTTT
CDR3 protein: CASSQIQGNTEAFF

J gene: TRBJ1-5
D gene: TRBD1
V gene: TRBV20-1
clone size: few
CDR3 DNA: TGCAGTGCAACTACCCGGGACAGTAGCAATCAGCCCCAGCATTTT
CDR3 protein: CSATTRDSSNQPQHF

J gene: TRBJ2-3
D gene: TRBD2
V gene: TRBV7-3
clone size: NA
CDR3 DNA: TGTGCCAGCAGCTCTGGACTAGCCGATGGCACAGATACGCAGTATTTT
CDR3 protein: CASSSGLADGTDTQYF

J gene: TRBJ1-4
D gene: NA
V gene: TRBV19
clone size: few
CDR3 DNA: TGTGCCAGTAGTATTCCCGGACAGATCTATACTACAACTAATGAAAAACTGTTTTTT
CDR3 protein: CASSIPGQIYTTTNEKLFF

J gene: TRBJ1-6
D gene: TRBD1
V gene: TRBV25-1
clone size: NA
CDR3 DNA: TGTGCCAGCAGTCAAAGGATGGACAGGGGGCTTTCACCCCTCCACTTT
CDR3 protein: CASSQRMDRGLSPLHF

J gene: TRBJ1-1
D gene: NA
V gene: TRBV7-2
clone size: NA
CDR3 DNA: TGTGCCAGCAGCGTACAGGTATACTTTGAAGCTTTCTTT
CDR3 protein: CASSVQVYFEAFF

J gene: TRBJ2-5
D gene: NA
V gene: TRBV6-5
clone size: once
CDR3 DNA: TGTGCCAGCAGTTACTCCCCAGGGGTCATAAAGACCCAGTACTTC
CDR3 protein: CASSYSPGVIKTQYF

J gene: TRBJ2-7
D gene: TRBD1
V gene: TRBV4-3
clone size: NA
CDR3 DNA: TGCGCCAGCAGCCCAGGGACAGGTTCGGTTGTCTCCTACGAACAGTACTTC
CDR3 protein: CASSPGTGSVVSYEQYF

J gene: TRBJ2-5
D gene: TRBD2
V gene: TRBV5-1
clone size: NA
CDR3 DNA: TGCGCCAGCAGCTTGGATGGGCGGGGGCAAGAGACCCAGTACTTC
CDR3 protein: CASSLDGRGQETQYF

J gene: TRBJ1-6
D gene: TRBD1
V gene: TRBV2
clone size: NA
CDR3 DNA: TGTGCCAGCAGCAGGACAGGGGTTGCCTTAACGGGGAATTCACCCCTCCACTTT
CDR3 protein: CASSRTGVALTGNSPLHF

J gene: TRBJ2-7
D gene: NA
V gene: TRBV5-1
clone size: NA
CDR3 DNA: TGCGCCAGCAGCTCCCCCCGGTGGCAGGACTGCGAGCAGTACTTC
CDR3 protein: CASSSPRWQDCEQYF

J gene: TRBJ1-1
D gene: NA
V gene: TRBV9
clone size: few
CDR3 DNA: TGTGCCAGCAGCGTTACAGGGTTCACTGAAGCTTTCTTT
CDR3 protein: CASSVTGFTEAFF

J gene: TRBJ2-1
D gene: NA
V gene: TRBV7-9
clone size: NA
CDR3 DNA: TGTGCCAGCAGCTTAAATCGGCAGGGTTACAATGAGCAGTTCTTC
CDR3 protein: CASSLNRQGYNEQFF

J gene: TRBJ2-7
D gene: NA
V gene: TRBV5-1
clone size: NA
CDR3 DNA: TGCGCCAGCAGCTTTAGCCCCAGGGACGAGCAGTACTTC
CDR3 protein: CASSFSPRDEQYF

J gene: TRBJ2-5
D gene: NA
V gene: TRBV20-1
clone size: once
CDR3 DNA: TGCAGTGCTAGGCTAGCTGCCCCAGAGACCCAGTACTTC
CDR3 protein: CSARLAAPETQYF

J gene: TRBJ1-3
D gene: NA
V gene: TRBV28
clone size: NA
CDR3 DNA: TGTGCCAGCAGTCCGGACAGTGATGGAAACACCATATATTTT
CDR3 protein: CASSPDSDGNTIYF

J gene: TRBJ1-1
D gene: NA
V gene: TRBV6-6
clone size: many
CDR3 DNA: TGTGCCAGCAGTTACAAGGGATTGTCTGAAGCTTTCTTT
CDR3 protein: CASSYKGLSEAFF

J gene: TRBJ2-7
D gene: TRBD1
V gene: TRBV7-3
clone size: few
CDR3 DNA: TGTGCCAGCAGCTTAGGGGGGCGGACAGGGAGCAAGCAGTACTTC
CDR3 protein: CASSLGGRTGSKQYF

J gene: TRBJ2-5
D gene: NA
V gene: TRBV5-1
clone size: NA
CDR3 DNA: TGCGCCAGCAGCTTGGCAGGGCCAAGGGCGGAGACCCAGTACTTC
CDR3 protein: CASSLAGPRAETQYF

J gene: TRBJ2-1
D gene: NA
V gene: TRBV15
clone size: NA
CDR3 DNA: TGTGCCACCGCAGGGACAGAGGGAGGCGATGAGCAGTTCTTC
CDR3 protein: CATAGTEGGDEQFF

J gene: TRBJ1-2
D gene: TRBD1
V gene: TRBV6-1
clone size: NA
CDR3 DNA: TGTGCCGCATACCCGGGACAGGGAACGGGTGGCTACACCTTC
CDR3 protein: CAAYPGQGTGGYTF

J gene: TRBJ2-5
D gene: TRBD2
V gene: TRBV10-3
clone size: NA
CDR3 DNA: TGTGCCATCAGTGCTCTGGCGGGGGAAGGAGAGACCCAGTACTTC
CDR3 protein: CAISALAGEGETQYF

J gene: TRBJ1-5
D gene: NA
V gene: TRBV30
clone size: few
CDR3 DNA: TGTGCCTGGAGCGGCGAAACCCACTTTGGCAATCAGCCCCAGCATTTT
CDR3 protein: CAWSGETHFGNQPQHF

J gene: TRBJ2-5
D gene: NA
V gene: TRBV5-4
clone size: NA
CDR3 DNA: TGTGCCAGCAGCTTGTCAACCGACCAAGAGACCCAGTACTTC
CDR3 protein: CASSLSTDQETQYF

J gene: TRBJ2-2
D gene: TRBD1
V gene: TRBV29-1
clone size: few
CDR3 DNA: TGCAGCGCACAGATCGGGACAGGGGGCGACACCGGGGAGCTGTTTTTT
CDR3 protein: CSAQIGTGGDTGELFF

J gene: TRBJ2-1
D gene: TRBD2
V gene: TRBV20-1
clone size: many
CDR3 DNA: TGCAGTGCTATGGGAGGGCTATACAATGAGCAGTTCTTC
CDR3 protein: CSAMGGLYNEQFF

J gene: TRBJ2-5
D gene: NA
V gene: TRBV20-1
clone size: few
CDR3 DNA: TGCAGTGCTAGCACCAACCGAGGAGAGACCCAGTACTTC
CDR3 protein: CSASTNRGETQYF

J gene: TRBJ2-3
D gene: NA
V gene: TRBV20-1
clone size: few
CDR3 DNA: TGCAGTGCTAGAGGTGACCTGGCAGATACGCAGTATTTT
CDR3 protein: CSARGDLADTQYF

J gene: TRBJ2-5
D gene: NA
V gene: TRBV5-1
clone size: few
CDR3 DNA: TGCGCCAGCAGCGACGAATCAATCTACCAAGAGACCCAGTACTTC
CDR3 protein: CASSDESIYQETQYF

J gene: TRBJ2-7
D gene: TRBD2
V gene: TRBV5-4
clone size: few
CDR3 DNA: TGTGCCAGCAGCTTGACTAGCGGCGAGCAGTACTTC
CDR3 protein: CASSLTSGEQYF

J gene: TRBJ2-7
D gene: NA
V gene: TRBV7-9
clone size: NA
CDR3 DNA: TGTGCCAGCAGCGGAACCGTGGGGTACTACGGGCAGTACTTC
CDR3 protein: CASSGTVGYYGQYF

J gene: TRBJ1-2
D gene: NA
V gene: TRBV6-1
clone size: NA
CDR3 DNA: TGTGCCAGCAGCAAGGACAGTCCAGCTAACTATGGCTACACCTTC
CDR3 protein: CASSKDSPANYGYTF

J gene: TRBJ1-5
D gene: NA
V gene: TRBV6-1
clone size: few
CDR3 DNA: TGTGCCAGCAGTGAAGGCACTTATAGCAATCAGCCCCAGCATTTT
CDR3 protein: CASSEGTYSNQPQHF

J gene: TRBJ2-5
D gene: TRBD2
V gene: TRBV7-2
clone size: many
CDR3 DNA: TGTGCCAGCAGCTACCAGGGACTAGCGGGGCAAGAGACCCAGTACTTC
CDR3 protein: CASSYQGLAGQETQYF